This paragraph covers one T cell receptor beta chain sequence. It has no known antigen specificity. There are no base qualities to consult, and no much larger clone falls within one base. The donors were healthy, HIV-negative adults with no recently reported acute infections or vaccinations. Every donor was a Caucasian adult living in Nashville, Tennessee, USA. Magnetic negative selection was used to enrich CD4+ T cells, after which naive cells were positively selected on CD45RA and the negative fraction became the memory subset. After blood collection by leukapheresis, PBMCs were isolated using Ficoll-Histopaque density gradient centrifugation and then cryopreserved in the vapor phase of liquid nitrogen. Purity and quantity of every magnetically sorted T cell population were checked by analytical flow cytometry. Genomic DNA was isolated from each sorted fraction and quantified by UV absorbance on a Nanodrop 2000c.

TCR CDR3 regions were amplified from genomic DNA by multiplex PCR using the deep immunoSEQ assay. Extracted genomic DNA from each cell subset was distributed evenly across all wells of several immunoSEQ 96-well plates, and each plate was treated as a replicate. For sorted subsets, roughly 190 ng of genomic DNA, equivalent to roughly 33,000 T cell genomes, went into each replicate PCR. Purified libraries were measured with a Qubit 3.0 fluorometer, size-checked on a Bioanalyzer 2100, and measured again with the KAPA Library Quantification kit. Every immunoSEQ 96-well plate was sequenced on a dedicated single-read 150-cycle Illumina NextSeq 550 flow cell. In the authors' own workflow: Because the immunoSEQ output held only junctional sequences and lacked quality scores, the filtering could not match the filtering applied to full-length reads. To assign V/J genes and CDR3, sequences were annotated using PyIR, a Python wrapper for IgBLAST v1.9, with IMGT germline references. Reads were removed for weak V/J assignments (E-value above 1e-6), missing CDR3, stop codons, out-of-frame junctions, or ambiguous translated residues. A V3J clonotype was defined by an identical inferred V gene, J gene, and CDR3 amino acid sequence. Percentage overlap between repertoires was computed as shared unique clonotypes divided by the size of the smaller repertoire. Repertoire richness was assessed with RTK rarefaction, the Chao1 estimator, and Recon v2.1 estimates of unobserved clonotypes. Generation probabilities were computed with OLGA for all TCRbeta clonotypes obtained by the gDNA method from a few donors. TCRdb mirrors the immuneACCESS table, restricted to in-frame sequences. Some clones are absent from its copies; in checked studies, under half trace to an unresolved V gene, and the reason for the others is unknown. Clonal size and the V and J genes are those of that table, whereas D and trimming came from the DNA. This sample gives around 2.5 million clones in total; roughly 93% of them show up just once. More than 0.35% of the sample lies in the top ten.

The record originates from a study of shared clonotypes between healthy human individuals (dated by TCRdb to 2020 to 2021). As for the study more broadly: The cohort comprised two women and a few men aged 18 to 49 years. For each donor, three plates each were used for CD4 naive and CD4 memory, two plates were used for CD8 naive, and one plate was used for CD8 memory. To estimate repertoire size and how much clonotypes are shared between individuals, the study performed deep sequencing of blood TCR repertoires from a few healthy adults. Libraries were prepared and TCR repertoires were sequenced by different laboratories using diverse techniques, in order to increase sequencing depth and limit assay-specific biases. Each donor's leukapheresis produced roughly between roughly 0.9 and 8.9 billion PBMCs.

The study at large found these results: Higher generation probabilities were observed for clonotypes shared by all four sorted-subset donors than for non-shared clonotypes. Based on pairwise subsampling, the degree of clonotype sharing among donors was expected to be affected by sequencing depth. Sampling was restricted to blood, and TCR repertoires in tissues likely differ from the TCR repertoires found in blood. Larger estimated clonotype richness was generally found for naive subsets than for memory subsets. Incomplete sequencing was indicated by rarefaction of sorted-subset datasets, despite the large sequencing depth. The genetic and exposure-history diversity represented was limited by the small number of donors. Across four donors, approximately 4.9% of naive CD4, around 3.5% of naive CD8, about 2% of memory CD4, and under 0.45% of memory CD8 clonotypes were shared.

The germline V gene (reference sequence) specifies SEHNR as CDR1 and FQNEAQ as CDR2. V gives up 4 bases and J gives up 3 bases, and the segment between their germline ends measures 15 bases. The CDR3 numbers 15 residues from cysteine through phenylalanine. Only the CDR3 part of the read is kept: 45 bases, read in frame from the first base. The specimen was naive CD4+ T cells from PBMCs. In the paper's terms, the cell subset or site label means: CD45RA+ positively selected. The chain couples TRBV7-9 to TRBJ1-1; the D gene is possibly TRBD1, with 6 bases matching. This clonotype was obtained from a man aged 18 to 30 in good health. Some clones in this sample may be carry-over from other donors' samples. The DNA sequence reads TGTGCCAGCAGCTCGATCCCAGGGGAGGACACTGAAGCTTTCTTT. Its protein is CASSSIPGEDTEAFF.